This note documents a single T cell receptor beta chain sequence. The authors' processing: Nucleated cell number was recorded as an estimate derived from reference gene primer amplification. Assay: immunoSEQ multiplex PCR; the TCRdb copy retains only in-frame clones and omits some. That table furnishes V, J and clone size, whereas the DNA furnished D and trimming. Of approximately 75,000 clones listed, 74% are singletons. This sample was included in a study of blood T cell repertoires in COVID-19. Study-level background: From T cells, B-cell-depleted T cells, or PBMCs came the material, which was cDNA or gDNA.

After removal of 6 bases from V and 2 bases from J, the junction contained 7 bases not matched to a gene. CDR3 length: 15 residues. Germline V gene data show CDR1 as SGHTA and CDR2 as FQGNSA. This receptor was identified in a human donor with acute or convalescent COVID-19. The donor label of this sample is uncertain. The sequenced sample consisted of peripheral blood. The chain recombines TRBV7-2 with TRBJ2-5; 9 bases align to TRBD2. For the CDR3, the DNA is TGTGCCAGCAGTTTTACTAGCGGGTTACAAGAGACCCAGTACTTC. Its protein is CASSFTSGLQETQYF. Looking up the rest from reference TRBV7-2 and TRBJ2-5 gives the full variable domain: GAGVSQSPSNKVTEKGKDVELRCDPISGHTALYWYRQSLGQGLEFLIYFQGNSAPDKSGLPSDRFSAERTGGSVSTLTIQRTQQEDSAVYLCASSFTSGLQETQYFGPGTRLLVL.